This record covers a single TCR beta chain. This clonotype was seen many times. Its antigen has not been determined. No quality values exist for individual bases; no much larger clone is one base distant. In the paper's terms, the time point label means: patch test 2, 6 weeks after DPC sensitization. The treatment or condition label on this specimen signifies: therapeutic diphenylcyclopropenone sensitization with weekly scalp DPC. Blood at each patch-test visit was drawn before the patch test was applied. Eligible patients were aged 18 to 70, diagnosed with alopecia, deemed suitable for DPC therapy, and excluded if pregnant. Unfractionated whole blood was collected in Tempus Blood RNA tubes, and total RNA was extracted from that blood. Germline trimming: 7 bases from V, 8 bases from J; junction bases outside gene matches: 14. There are 15 amino acids in the CDR3, from cysteine to phenylalanine inclusive. Only the CDR3 part of the read is kept: 45 bases, read in frame from the first base. CDR1 and CDR2 were assigned from the germline V gene (reference sequence) as DFQATT and SNEGSKA.

This entry is derived from a study of human T cells and chemical hapten exposure listed by TCRdb under 2021. Looking at the study overall: For sensitization, 2% DPC in acetone was applied to an approximately 2 cm by approximately 2 cm area of upper inner arm skin. Patch testing was performed on the upper back with Finn chambers containing 0.01% DPC, and the patch tests were scored after 6 days according to International Contact Dermatitis Research Group standards. Blood was sampled from patients pre-sensitization (week 0) and at 2, 6 and about 24 weeks after DPC sensitization. In alopecia patients, the study followed how the peripheral blood TCR repertoire changed in vivo over primary and secondary sensitization to diphenylcyclopropenone (DPC), a hapten. The libraries were sequenced as a pool, and the TCR yield per sample differed mostly because of small variations in library volumes within the pool. Throughout the roughly 23-week study period, patients were also given weekly therapeutic DPC doses on the scalp. The mostly female patient cohort included alopecia areata with under or over 50% scalp involvement, alopecia totalis and alopecia universalis. Twenty-nine alopecia patients provided blood for TCR sequencing at one to four time points (pre-sensitization, 2, 6 and 24 weeks). What the authors observed across the whole study: After repeated subsampling, the strength of the expansion versus patch-test correlation and the threshold at which it became significant changed. Patch test score was positively correlated with the number of PT1 expanded TCRs, with significance at thresholds 8, 16 and 32 but not at 4. Expanded TCRs formed significantly more large CDR3 similarity clusters than pre-sensitization or healthy control sets, consistent with antigen-driven responses. DPC sensitization did not change the number of TCRs with a frequency above 1 in 1000, and there was no evidence of changes in global repertoire structure. Because all patients had alopecia, a presumed autoimmune disease, the immune response of the patients might differ from that of healthy individuals.

Library preparation was by RACE. The listed sequencing device is NextSeq 500. During library preparation, unique molecular identifiers were attached to individual cDNA molecules so that TCRs could be counted quantitatively and reproducibly. Both TCR alpha and TCR beta chains were sequenced from each blood RNA sample. In the authors' own workflow: The median number of TCRs per sample was 90,000 to 100,000, ranging from about 23,224 to 700,000. The Decombinator software suite was used to annotate the V, J and CDR3 of the TCR reads. For PS versus PT1 abundance plots, all samples were subsampled to the same number of TCRs (28,000). Expanded TCRs were defined as absent before sensitization and observed at least eight times at the 2-week time point. TCRdb reanalyzed the raw reads on its own, using fastp at Q25 for trimming and MiXCR for clone calling, and kept in-frame beta chains. Each entry is one CDR3 protein sequence, shown with its most common DNA and genes. TCRdb assigned the V and J calls; the authors' analysis was not used. Counted in this sample were some 350,000 distinct CDR3 sequences; under 6.5% of them appeared once. The top ten clonotypes cover about 5.4% of the sample.

This receptor was identified in a young woman with alopecia areata. Some clones in this sample may be carry-over from other donors' samples. The chain is made from TRBV20-1 and TRBJ1-5, and TRBD1 matches 10 of the central bases. The specimen was whole blood, collected in connection with sensitization to the hapten diphenylcyclopropenone (DPC). The encoded CDR3 is CSGRRGTGDMEPQHF. The DNA sequence follows: TGCAGTGGTAGGAGAGGGACAGGGGATATGGAGCCCCAGCATTTT.